Sequencing of this T cell receptor (beta chain) was carried out in a study of blood T cells in healthy people across ages. The authors ran a second PCR of about 6 to 11 cycles using a sample-barcoded 5' primer and a J-beta primer mix. MiXCR was run by TCRdb on the 5' RACE reads, yielding one entry per CDR3 protein. The profile covers about 290,000 distinct CDR3 sequences, with about 25% appearing a single time and approximately 29% taken by the ten largest. The CDR3 is 13 residues long. Per germline, CDR1 SGHTA and CDR2 FQGNSA. The V gene is TRBV7-2, the J gene TRBJ2-5, with D unclear. Gene TRBJ2-1 matches the end of the DNA better, so the J call may be wrong. The sequencing sample was made of blood. The sequence was collected from a woman aged 70-85 years in good health. CDR3 nucleotide sequence: TGTGCCAGCAGCTTAGAACAGTTCAATGAGCAGTTCTTC. It specifies CASSLEQFNEQFF.